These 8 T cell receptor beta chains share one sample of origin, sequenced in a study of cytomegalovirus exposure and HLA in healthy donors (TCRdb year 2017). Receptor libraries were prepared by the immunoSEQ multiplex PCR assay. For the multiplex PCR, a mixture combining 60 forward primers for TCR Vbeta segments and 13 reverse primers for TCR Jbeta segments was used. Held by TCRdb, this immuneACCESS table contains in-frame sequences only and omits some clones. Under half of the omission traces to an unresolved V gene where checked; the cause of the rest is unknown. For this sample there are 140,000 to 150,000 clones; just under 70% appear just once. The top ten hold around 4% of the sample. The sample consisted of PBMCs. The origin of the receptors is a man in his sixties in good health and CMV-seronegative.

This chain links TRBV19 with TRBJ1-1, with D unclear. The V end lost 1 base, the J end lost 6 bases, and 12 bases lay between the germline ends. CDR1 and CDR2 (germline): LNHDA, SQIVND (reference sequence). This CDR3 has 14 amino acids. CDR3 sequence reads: CASSIGPGSAEAFF. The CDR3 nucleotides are TGTGCCAGTAGTATAGGCCCGGGTTCCGCTGAAGCTTTCTTT. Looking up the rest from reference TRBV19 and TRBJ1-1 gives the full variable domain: DGGITQSPKYLFRKEGQNVTLSCEQNLNHDAMYWYRQDPGQGLRLIYYSQIVNDFQKGDIAEGYSVSREKKESFPLTVTSAQKNPTAFYLCASSIGPGSAEAFFGQGTRLTVV.

The CDR3 sequence is CAWGGTVRGVQYF. DNA of the CDR3: TGTGCCTGGGGTGGGACAGTCCGAGGGGTACAGTACTTC. This chain links TRBV30 with TRBJ2-7; 7 bases align to TRBD1. The germline gives CDR1 GTSNPN, CDR2 SVGIG (reference sequence). V dropped 5 bases and J dropped 10; count of bases not matched to a gene: 14. CDR3 length equals 13 residues.

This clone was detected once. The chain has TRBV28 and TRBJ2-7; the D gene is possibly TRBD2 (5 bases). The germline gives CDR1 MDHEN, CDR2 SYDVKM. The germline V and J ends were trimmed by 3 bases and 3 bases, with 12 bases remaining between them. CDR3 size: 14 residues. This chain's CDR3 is CASSFRGTDYEQYF. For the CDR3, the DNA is TGTGCCAGCAGTTTCCGGGGTACAGACTACGAGCAGTACTTC.

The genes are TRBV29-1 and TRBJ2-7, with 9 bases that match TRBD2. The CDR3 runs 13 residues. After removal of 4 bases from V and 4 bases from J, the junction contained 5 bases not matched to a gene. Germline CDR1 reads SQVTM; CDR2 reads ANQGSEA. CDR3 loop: CSVGAGGAYEQYF. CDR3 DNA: TGCAGCGTTGGGGCGGGAGGGGCGTACGAGCAGTACTTC.

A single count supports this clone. Here the CDR3 reads CASSLRLAGIPYEQYF. The CDR3 DNA follows: TGCGCCAGCAGCTTGAGACTAGCGGGGATACCTTACGAGCAGTACTTC. The rearrangement joins TRBV5-1 to TRBJ2-7; 11 bases are shared with TRBD2. Germline loops: CDR1 SGHRS, CDR2 YFSETQ. CDR3 length: 16 residues. With 1 base clipped from V and 4 bases from J, the junction kept 7 bases outside the gene matches.

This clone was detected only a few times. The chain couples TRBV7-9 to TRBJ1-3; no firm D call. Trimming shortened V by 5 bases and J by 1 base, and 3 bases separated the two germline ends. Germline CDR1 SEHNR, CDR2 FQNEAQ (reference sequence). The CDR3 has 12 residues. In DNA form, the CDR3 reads TGTGCCAGCAGCCAGTCTGGAAACACCATATATTTT. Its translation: CASSQSGNTIYF. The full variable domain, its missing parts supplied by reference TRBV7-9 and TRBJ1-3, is DTGVSQNPRHKITKRGQNVTFRCDPISEHNRLYWYRQTLGQGPEFLTYFQNEAQLEKSRLLSDRFSAERPKGSFSTLEIQRTEQGDSAMYLCASSQSGNTIYFGEGSWLTVV.

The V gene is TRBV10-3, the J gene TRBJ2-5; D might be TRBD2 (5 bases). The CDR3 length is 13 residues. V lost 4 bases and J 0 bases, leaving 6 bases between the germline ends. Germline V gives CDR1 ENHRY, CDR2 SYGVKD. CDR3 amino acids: CAISAGYQETQYF. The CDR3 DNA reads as TGTGCCATCAGTGCGGGGTACCAAGAGACCCAGTACTTC.

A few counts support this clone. As DNA, the CDR3 is TGTGCCACCAGCAGAGATCTAAACACTGAAGCTTTCTTT. Protein product: CATSRDLNTEAFF. This chain links TRBV15 with TRBJ1-1; the D is unclear. This CDR3 region has 13 residues. The germline V and J ends were trimmed by 0 bases and 2 bases, with 4 bases remaining between them. From germline, CDR1 is LNHNV and CDR2 YYDKDF (reference sequence).